These 10 T cell receptor beta chains share one sample of origin, sequenced in a study of CD8 T cells in Susac syndrome (dated by TCRdb to between 2019 and 2020). Receptor amplification or capture employed the immunoSEQ multiplex PCR assay. RNA was extracted using the RNeasy kit, and roughly 0.5 to 1 microgram was reverse transcribed with random hexamers. Using fastp at Q25 and MiXCR, TCRdb reprocessed the public reads and kept productive beta chains. CDR3 protein duplicates are merged, each entry listing the most common genes and DNA. The sample table shows 150,000 to 200,000 distinct CDR3 sequences, and around 94% are seen once. Over 0.12% of the sample lies in the top ten. Source material: CD4+ T cells from PBMCs. The receptors were gathered from a human donor in good health.

In its sample, this clonotype was seen once. The chain joins TRBV15 to TRBJ2-1, with D possibly being TRBD2 (5 bases). Germline-derived CDR1 and CDR2 are LNHNV and YYDKDF (reference sequence). The V end lost 0 bases, the J end lost 1 base, and 10 bases lay between the germline ends. The CDR3 is 16 amino acids. This CDR3 reads CATSRDTGVSYNEQFF. CDR3 DNA sequence: TGTGCCACCAGCAGAGATACCGGGGTATCCTACAATGAGCAGTTCTTC.

The chain couples TRBV12-3 or TRBV12-4 to TRBJ2-7; 9 nucleotides align to TRBD1. J was trimmed by 4 bases and V by 8 bases; bases with no gene match: 12. The CDR3 extends over 15 amino acids. The CDR3 DNA follows: TGTGCCAGCGGCCCCCGGGGCGGACAGGGGTACGAGCAGTACTTC. Translated, it gives CASGPRGGQGYEQYF.

The chain links TRBV18 to TRBJ1-2, with D hard to call. V lost 6 bases to trimming and J lost 2 bases, with 13 bases between them. CDR3 size: 14 residues. The germline gives CDR1 KGHSH, CDR2 LQKENI. CDR3 sequence (DNA): TGTGCCAGCTCGTCCGGTACAGCGAACTATGGCTACACCTTC. Translating it yields CASSSGTANYGYTF.

The chain recombines TRBV2 with TRBJ2-1, with 10 nucleotides matching TRBD2. The CDR3 length is 16 residues. V shed 2 bases, J shed 8 bases, and the junction held 9 bases outside the gene matches. Per germline, CDR1 SNHLY and CDR2 FYNNEI. CDR3 region: CASSENGASGGHEQFF. The CDR3 nucleotides read TGTGCCAGCAGTGAAAACGGCGCTAGCGGGGGCCATGAGCAGTTCTTC.

The chain links TRBV23-1 to TRBJ2-7; D ambiguous. TRBV23-1 falls under the ORF class, with uncertain function. V shed 3 bases and J shed 6 bases, with 0 bases lying between them. The CDR3 spans 9 residues. CDR3 amino acids: CASSHEQYF. The CDR3 coding sequence is TGCGCCAGCAGTCACGAGCAGTACTTC.

V gene TRBV5-6 combines with J gene TRBJ1-2; D is undetermined. From germline, CDR1 is SGHDT and CDR2 YYEEEE. V dropped 3 bases and J dropped 2 bases, with 11 bases sitting between them. The CDR3 contains 14 residues. The CDR3 bases are TGTGCCAGCAGCTCTCCCGGGGTAAACTATGGCTACACCTTC. Protein product: CASSSPGVNYGYTF. The variable domain in full, completed from reference TRBV5-6 and TRBJ1-2, reads DAGVTQSPTHLIKTRGQQVTLRCSPKSGHDTVSWYQQALGQGPQFIFQYYEEEERQRGNFPDRFSGHQFPNYSSELNVNALLLGDSALYLCASSSPGVNYGYTFGSGTRLTVV.

The chain uses TRBV5-4 and TRBJ2-1, with unresolved D. The CDR3 has 15 residues. Germline lookup yields CDR1 SGHNT and CDR2 YYREEE (reference sequence). V lost 4 bases to trimming and J lost 8 bases, with 19 bases between them. The CDR3: CASSTPGREVDEQFF. Here the CDR3 DNA reads TGTGCCAGCAGCACCCCGGGCCGTGAAGTTGATGAGCAGTTCTTC.

This chain links TRBV3-1 with TRBJ1-2, with D perhaps matching TRBD1 (6 bases). The length of the CDR3 is 14 residues. Trimming pared 0 bases from V and 7 bases from J, leaving 12 bases between. Germline V gene data show CDR1 as LGHDT and CDR2 as YNNKEL (reference sequence). CDR3 in DNA: TGTGCCAGCAGCCAAGATGCCGAGGGGGGTGGCTACACCTTC. This sequence encodes CASSQDAEGGGYTF.

J is TRBJ2-7 and V is TRBV11-2, with 7 bases that match TRBD1. The CDR3 length is 14 residues. Trimming at V came to 4 bases and at J to 6 bases, leaving 9 bases not matched to a gene. CDR1 is SGHAT and CDR2 is FQNNGV in the germline V gene. CDR3 DNA: TGTGCCAGCAGCTCGAGGGGCCACAGGGGCGAGCAGTACTTC. As protein: CASSSRGHRGEQYF.

This chain connects TRBV6-1 to TRBJ2-7; 7 bases match TRBD1. The CDR3 loop spans 12 amino acids. Trimming removed 7 bases from V and 2 bases from J; junction bases left unmatched: 2. Germline V gene lookup returns CDR1 MNHNS and CDR2 SASEGT. The DNA of the CDR3 is TGTGCCAGCAAGGACAGGCCCTACGAGCAGTACTTC. Protein sequence: CASKDRPYEQYF.